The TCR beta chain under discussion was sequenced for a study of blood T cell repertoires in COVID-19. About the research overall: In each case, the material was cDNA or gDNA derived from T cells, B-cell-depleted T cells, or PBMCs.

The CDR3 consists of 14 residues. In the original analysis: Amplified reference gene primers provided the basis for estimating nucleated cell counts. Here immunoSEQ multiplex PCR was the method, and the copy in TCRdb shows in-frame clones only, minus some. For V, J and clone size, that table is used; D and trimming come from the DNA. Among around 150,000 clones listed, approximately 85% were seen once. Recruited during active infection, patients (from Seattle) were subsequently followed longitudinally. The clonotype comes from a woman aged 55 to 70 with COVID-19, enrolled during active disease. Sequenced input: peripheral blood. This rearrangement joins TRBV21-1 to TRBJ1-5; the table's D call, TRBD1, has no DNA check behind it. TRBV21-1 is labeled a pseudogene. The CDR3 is CASSRDRRNQPQHF. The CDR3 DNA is TGTGCCAGCAGCAGAGACAGGCGTAATCAGCCCCAGCATTTT.